This T cell receptor beta chain was recorded in a study of cytomegalovirus exposure and HLA in healthy donors. PCR was performed using 60 Vbeta and 13 Jbeta primers. Repertoires were generated with immunoSEQ multiplex PCR, while TCRdb's copy carries only in-frame clones and drops some. The sample holds about 170,000 clones; 80% to 85% are singletons and the top ten take less than 2.5%. With 3 bases clipped from V and 2 bases from J, the junction kept 3 bases outside the gene matches. The CDR3 runs 15 residues. CDR1 and CDR2 from the germline V gene are SGHVS and FQNEAQ. The J gene is TRBJ2-5, the V gene TRBV7-8, with 10 nucleotides matching TRBD2. The clonotype originates from a male donor in good health and CMV-seronegative. Specimen: PBMCs. CDR3 nucleotide sequence: TGTGCCAGCAGCTTTTCAGCGGGGGGGCAAGAGACCCAGTACTTC. Translating it yields CASSFSAGGQETQYF.